This TCR beta chain was sequenced for a study of technical replicates of blood from four donors. V shed 1 base and J shed 0 bases, with 5 bases lying between them. The CDR3 length is 13 residues. Germline V gene lookup returns CDR1 SGHDT and CDR2 YYEEEE. Generated by immunoSEQ multiplex PCR, the TCRdb table keeps only in-frame clones and is missing some. The sample holds 53,000 or so clones, just over 90% seen once. The chain joins TRBV5-6 to TRBJ2-7; D unclear. This TCR was sampled from a human donor in good health. Some clones in this sample may be carry-over from other donors' samples. The sample comprised PBMCs. Here the CDR3 DNA reads TGTGCCAGCAGCTTGCCTTCCTCCTACGAGCAGTACTTC. Residues: CASSLPSSYEQYF. The whole variable domain, remainder taken from reference TRBV5-6 and TRBJ2-7, is DAGVTQSPTHLIKTRGQQVTLRCSPKSGHDTVSWYQQALGQGPQFIFQYYEEEERQRGNFPDRFSGHQFPNYSSELNVNALLLGDSALYLCASSLPSSYEQYFGPGTRLTVT.